This TCR beta chain was observed in a study of blood T cell repertoires in COVID-19. About the research overall: T cells, B-cell-depleted T cells, or PBMCs provided the cDNA or gDNA that served as material.

Authors' processing steps: Reference gene primer amplification gave estimated nucleated cell counts. Profiling relied on immunoSEQ multiplex PCR, and the TCRdb table lists in-frame clones only, not all of them. From that table come the V and J calls and clone size; the DNA was used to work out D and trimming. The data show just over 300,000 clones, under 90% seen once. The Seattle patients, enrolled during active infection, were followed longitudinally. This CDR3 has 13 residues. Per the germline V gene, CDR1 is SGHAT and CDR2 is FQNNGV. The germline V and J ends were trimmed by 5 bases and 1 base, with 8 bases remaining between them.

The rearrangement links TRBV11-2 to TRBJ1-1, with a tentative D call TRBD1 (5 bases). The sample comprised peripheral blood. This sequence originates from a young woman with COVID-19, enrolled during active disease. This CDR3 reads CASSAQGNTEAFF. The CDR3 DNA reads as TGTGCCAGCAGCGCCCAGGGGAACACTGAAGCTTTCTTT.